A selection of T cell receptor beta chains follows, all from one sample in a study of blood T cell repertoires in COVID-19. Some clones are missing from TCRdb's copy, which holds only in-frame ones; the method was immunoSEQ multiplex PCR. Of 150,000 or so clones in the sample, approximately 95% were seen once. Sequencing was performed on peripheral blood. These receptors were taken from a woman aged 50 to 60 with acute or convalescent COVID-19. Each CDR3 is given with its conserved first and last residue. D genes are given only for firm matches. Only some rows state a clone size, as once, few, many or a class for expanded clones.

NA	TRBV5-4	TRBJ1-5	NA	TGTGCCAGCAGCTCCGACAGGAGCAATCAGCCCCAGCATTTT	CASSSDRSNQPQHF
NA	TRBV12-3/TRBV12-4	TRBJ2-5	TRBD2	TGTGCCAGCAGTTATTGGACTAGTCAGACCCAGTACTTC	CASSYWTSQTQYF
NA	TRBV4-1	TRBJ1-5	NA	TGCGCCAGCAGCCAAGAACAGGGTGCAAATCAGCCCCAGCATTTT	CASSQEQGANQPQHF
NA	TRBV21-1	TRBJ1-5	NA	TGTGCCAGCAGCCTGAACAGGGTCGGTCAGCCCCAGCATTTT	CASSLNRVGQPQHF
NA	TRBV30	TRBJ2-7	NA	TGTGCCTGGAGTGTTTCCCTGTTTTACGAGCAGTACTTC	CAWSVSLFYEQYF
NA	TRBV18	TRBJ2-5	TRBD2	TGTGCCAGCTCACCATTGGCGGGGGGACAAGAGACCCAGTACTTC	CASSPLAGGQETQYF
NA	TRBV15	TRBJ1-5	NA	TGTGCCACCAGCAGAGAAGGACAGCGCAATCAGCCCCAGCATTTT	CATSREGQRNQPQHF
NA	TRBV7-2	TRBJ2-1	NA	TGTGCCAGCAGCCCGTCTAGCGCGCGTTCCTACAATGAGCAGTTCTTC	CASSPSSARSYNEQFF
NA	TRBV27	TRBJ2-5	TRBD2	TGTGCCAGCAGTTCCCCAAGGGCGGGGGGCGGAGAGACCCAGTACTTC	CASSSPRAGGGETQYF
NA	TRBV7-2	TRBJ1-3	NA	TGTGCCAGCACCCCTAATTACGCGGGCTCTGGAAACACCATATATTTT	CASTPNYAGSGNTIYF
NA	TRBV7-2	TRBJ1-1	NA	TGTGCCAGCAGCTTTACAGGGAGCACTGAAGCTTTCTTT	CASSFTGSTEAFF
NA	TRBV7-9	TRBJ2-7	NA	TGTGCCAGCAGCTTTTATACGGGGAACGAGCAGTACTTC	CASSFYTGNEQYF
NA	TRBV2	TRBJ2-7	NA	TGTGCCAGCAGTGTTCTAAGCTCCTACGAGCAGTACTTC	CASSVLSSYEQYF
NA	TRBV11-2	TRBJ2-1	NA	TGTGCCAGCAGCTTGGACGGGAGAACCAATGAGCAGTTCTTC	CASSLDGRTNEQFF
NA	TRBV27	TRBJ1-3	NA	TGTGCCAGCAGTCCGAGGGCTGGAAACACCATATATTTT	CASSPRAGNTIYF
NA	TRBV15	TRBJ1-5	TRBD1	TGTGCCACCAGCAGACTACGGGACAGGCTAAATAGCAATCAGCCCCAGCATTTT	CATSRLRDRLNSNQPQHF
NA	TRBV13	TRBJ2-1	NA	TGTGCCAGCAGCTTAGTTTTTAGGACAAGTAGGAATGAGCAGTTCTTC	CASSLVFRTSRNEQFF
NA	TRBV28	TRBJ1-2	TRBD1	TGTGCCAGCACCTTGGGACAGGGGGCGCGGAGCTACACCTTC	CASTLGQGARSYTF
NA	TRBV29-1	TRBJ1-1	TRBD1	TGCAGCGTTCCTGGGACAGGGGTTCGGGACACTGAAGCTTTCTTT	CSVPGTGVRDTEAFF
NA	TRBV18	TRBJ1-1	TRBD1	TGTGCCAGCTCACCACAGGGACAGGGGGTTTGGGTTAACACTGAAGCTTTCTTT	CASSPQGQGVWVNTEAFF
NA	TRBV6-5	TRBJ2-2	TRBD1	TGTGCCACCCAGGGGGTTCACACCGGGGAGCTGTTTTTT	CATQGVHTGELFF
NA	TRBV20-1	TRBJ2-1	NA	TGCAGTGCTAGTACAGGGATCGATGAGCAGTTCTTC	CSASTGIDEQFF
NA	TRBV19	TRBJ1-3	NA	TGTGCCAGTAGGGACACAAGCTCTGGAAACACCATATATTTT	CASRDTSSGNTIYF
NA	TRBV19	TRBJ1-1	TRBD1	TGTGCCAGCATGTTAGGACAGGATGTGAACACTGAAGCTTTCTTT	CASMLGQDVNTEAFF
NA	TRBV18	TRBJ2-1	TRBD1	TGTGCCAGCTCACCTGGGACAGGGGTCAACTATAAGTTCTTC	CASSPGTGVNYKFF
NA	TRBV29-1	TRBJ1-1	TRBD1	TGCAGCGAAAGCGGGACAGGGGAAAGGGACACTGAAGCTTTCTTT	CSESGTGERDTEAFF
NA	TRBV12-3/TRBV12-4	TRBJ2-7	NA	TGTGCCAGCAGCACTTTACCCTACGAGCAGTACTTC	CASSTLPYEQYF
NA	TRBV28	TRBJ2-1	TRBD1	TGTGCCAGCAGTTTAAACGAACACGCGGACAGGCGCAATGAGCAGTTCTTC	CASSLNEHADRRNEQFF
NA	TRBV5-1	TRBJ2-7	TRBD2	TGCGCCAGCAGCTTGGCGGGGGGGGCTTCCTACGAGCAGTACTTC	CASSLAGGASYEQYF
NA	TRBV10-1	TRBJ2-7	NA	TGCGCCAGCAGTGCAGGCCTGAACGAGCAGTACTTC	CASSAGLNEQYF
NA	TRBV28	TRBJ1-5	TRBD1	TGTGCCAGCAGCTGGGACAGTTTTAGCAATCAGCCCCAGCATTTT	CASSWDSFSNQPQHF
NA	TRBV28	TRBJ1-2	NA	TGTGCCAGCAGTCCTACAGGGAGGGGTGGCTACACCTTC	CASSPTGRGGYTF
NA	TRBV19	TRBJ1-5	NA	TGTGCCAGTAGTTCAGGGGTCCTCTTCAATCAGCCCCAGCATTTT	CASSSGVLFNQPQHF
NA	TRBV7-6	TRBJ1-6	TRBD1	TGTGCCAGCAGCTTAAGGGCCACAGGGGGAAATAATTCACCCCTCCACTTT	CASSLRATGGNNSPLHF
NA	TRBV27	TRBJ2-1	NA	TGTGCCAGCAGTAAAACAGGGGGGGGGAATGAGCAGTTCTTC	CASSKTGGGNEQFF
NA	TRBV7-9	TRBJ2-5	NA	TGTGCCAGCAGCTGGGTTGTGGCGGGAGAGACCCAGTACTTC	CASSWVVAGETQYF
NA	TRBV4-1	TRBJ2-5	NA	TGCGCCAGCAGCCCAATATTGGCTGGCGGAGAGACCCAGTACTTC	CASSPILAGGETQYF
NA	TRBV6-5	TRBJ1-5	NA	TGTGCCAGCAGTTACAGCGGGGGCGGACAGCCCCAGCATTTT	CASSYSGGGQPQHF
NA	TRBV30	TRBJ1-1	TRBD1	TGTGCCTGGGCGGACAGGGGGCTGGCTTTCTTT	CAWADRGLAFF
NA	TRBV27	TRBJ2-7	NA	TGTGCCAGCAGTAGGGGAGAGACAGGTACCTACGAGCAGTACTTC	CASSRGETGTYEQYF
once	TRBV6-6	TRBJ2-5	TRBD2	TGTGCCAGCAGTCCGGGACTAGCGGGAGGGCCGTCAGAGACCCAGTACTTC	CASSPGLAGGPSETQYF
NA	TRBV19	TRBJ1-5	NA	TGTGCCAGTAGGCGAGACAGTAATCAGCCCCAGCATTTT	CASRRDSNQPQHF
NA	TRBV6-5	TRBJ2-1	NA	TGTGCCAGCAGAAGCCCGGGGGAGCAGTTCTTC	CASRSPGEQFF
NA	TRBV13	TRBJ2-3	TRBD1	TGTGCCAGCAGCGTGCGACAGGGAGATACGCAGTATTTT	CASSVRQGDTQYF
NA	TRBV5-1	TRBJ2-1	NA	TGCGCCAGCAGCTCCACTATAGCATCCGAGCAGTTCTTC	CASSSTIASEQFF
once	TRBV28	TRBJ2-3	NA	TGTGCCAGCAGTTTATCGGGGGAGACAGATACGCAGTATTTT	CASSLSGETDTQYF
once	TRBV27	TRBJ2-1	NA	TGTGCCAGCACCTTATGGTCCGGGAATGAGCAGTTCTTC	CASTLWSGNEQFF
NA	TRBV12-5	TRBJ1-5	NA	TGTGCTAGTGGTTTGACAGGAGCGAGAGGTGGAAATCAGCCCCAGCATTTT	CASGLTGARGGNQPQHF
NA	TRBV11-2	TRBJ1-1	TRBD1	TGTGCCAGCAGCCTCTACAGGGGGCCGGACACTGAAGCTTTCTTT	CASSLYRGPDTEAFF
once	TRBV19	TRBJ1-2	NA	TGTGCCAGTAGGGGGCCAACGGCGGGCTACACCTTC	CASRGPTAGYTF
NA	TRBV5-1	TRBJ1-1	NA	TGCGCCAGCAGCTTTTCCTCCCCCGTGGCCACTGAAGCTTTCTTT	CASSFSSPVATEAFF
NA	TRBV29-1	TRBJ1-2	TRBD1	TGCAGCGTTGAAAGGCATACAGGGGGCACTGGCTACACCTTC	CSVERHTGGTGYTF
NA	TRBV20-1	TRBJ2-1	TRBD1	TGCAGTGCTAGTCAGGACAGGGGGAATGAGCAGTTCTTC	CSASQDRGNEQFF
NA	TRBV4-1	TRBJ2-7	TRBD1	TGCGCCAGCAGCCAAGTCGGGACAGGAGTTTACGAGCAGTACTTC	CASSQVGTGVYEQYF
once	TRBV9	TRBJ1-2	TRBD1	TGTGCCAGCAGCGTTGGGACAGGGCAGGAAGTTGGCTACACCTTC	CASSVGTGQEVGYTF
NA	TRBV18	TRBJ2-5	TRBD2	TGTGCCAGCTCACCACCCACGTCATACCTGGGACTAGCGGGGGTTAATGTGGTGACCCAGTACTTC	CASSPPTSYLGLAGVNVVTQYF